These 3 T cell receptor beta chains were all obtained from the same sample, sequenced in a study of cytomegalovirus exposure and HLA in healthy donors. The PCR made use of 60 Vbeta and 13 Jbeta primers. The protocol was immunoSEQ multiplex PCR, while the TCRdb copy is restricted to in-frame clones and leaves out a portion. This sample yields about 72,000 clones, of which 81% are seen a single time; 6% to 7.5% belongs to the top ten. The sequenced material came from PBMCs. All receptors come from a human donor in good health.

This clone was recorded once. The chain uses TRBV19 and TRBJ2-1, with 7 nucleotides matching TRBD2. This CDR3 has 14 residues. CDR1 is LNHDA, CDR2 SQIVND, per germline (reference sequence). Trimming at V came to 5 bases and at J to 10 bases, leaving 11 bases not matched to a gene. The DNA of the CDR3 is TGTGCCAGTAGTGTGACTAGCCCTATTTCGGAGCAGTTCTTC. Its translation: CASSVTSPISEQFF.

This sequence joins TRBV2 and TRBJ2-1; 7 bases align to TRBD1. The J segment lost 4 bases and the V segment lost 6 bases, leaving 9 bases of the junction unmatched. Germline V CDR1 and CDR2: SNHLY, FYNNEI. The CDR3 is 15 residues long. CDR3 loop: CASSAGDRTYNEQFF. The CDR3 DNA follows: TGTGCCAGCAGCGCTGGGGACAGAACTTACAATGAGCAGTTCTTC.

The V and J genes are TRBV27 and TRBJ2-1; D gene uncertain. Per germline, CDR1 MNHEY and CDR2 SMNVEV (reference sequence). The CDR3 extends over 14 amino acids. Trimming took off 3 bases at V and 5 bases at J, with 11 bases between the two ends. The CDR3 loop reads CASSFNSFNNEQFF. CDR3 bases: TGTGCCAGCAGTTTCAACAGCTTTAACAATGAGCAGTTCTTC.